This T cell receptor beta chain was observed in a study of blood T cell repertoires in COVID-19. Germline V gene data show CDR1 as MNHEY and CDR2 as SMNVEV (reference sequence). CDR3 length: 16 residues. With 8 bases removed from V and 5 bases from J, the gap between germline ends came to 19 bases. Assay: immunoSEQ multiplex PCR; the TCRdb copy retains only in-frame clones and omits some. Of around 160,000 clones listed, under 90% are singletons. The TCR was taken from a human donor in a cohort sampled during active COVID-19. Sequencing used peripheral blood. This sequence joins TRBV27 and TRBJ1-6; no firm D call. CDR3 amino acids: CASGQRTQTNNSPLHF. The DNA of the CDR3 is TGTGCCAGCGGGCAAAGAACTCAGACAAATAATTCACCCCTCCACTTT.